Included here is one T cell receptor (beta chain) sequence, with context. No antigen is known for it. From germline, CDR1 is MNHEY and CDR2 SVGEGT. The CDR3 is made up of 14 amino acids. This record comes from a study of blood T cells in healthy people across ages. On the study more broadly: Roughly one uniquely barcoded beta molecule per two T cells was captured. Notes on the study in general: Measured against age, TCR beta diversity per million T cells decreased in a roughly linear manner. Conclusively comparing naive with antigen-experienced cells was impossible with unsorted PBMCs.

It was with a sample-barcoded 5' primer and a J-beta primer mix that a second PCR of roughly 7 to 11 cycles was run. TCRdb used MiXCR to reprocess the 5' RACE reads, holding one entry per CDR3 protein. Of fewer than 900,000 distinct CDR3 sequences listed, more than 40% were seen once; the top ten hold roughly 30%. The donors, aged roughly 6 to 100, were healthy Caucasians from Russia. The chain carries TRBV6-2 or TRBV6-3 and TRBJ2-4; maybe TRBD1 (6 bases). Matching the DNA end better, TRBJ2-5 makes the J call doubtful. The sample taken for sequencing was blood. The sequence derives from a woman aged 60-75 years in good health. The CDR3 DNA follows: TGTGCCAGCACCGGATTGGGGGCCCCAGAGACCCAGTACTTC. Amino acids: CASTGLGAPETQYF.